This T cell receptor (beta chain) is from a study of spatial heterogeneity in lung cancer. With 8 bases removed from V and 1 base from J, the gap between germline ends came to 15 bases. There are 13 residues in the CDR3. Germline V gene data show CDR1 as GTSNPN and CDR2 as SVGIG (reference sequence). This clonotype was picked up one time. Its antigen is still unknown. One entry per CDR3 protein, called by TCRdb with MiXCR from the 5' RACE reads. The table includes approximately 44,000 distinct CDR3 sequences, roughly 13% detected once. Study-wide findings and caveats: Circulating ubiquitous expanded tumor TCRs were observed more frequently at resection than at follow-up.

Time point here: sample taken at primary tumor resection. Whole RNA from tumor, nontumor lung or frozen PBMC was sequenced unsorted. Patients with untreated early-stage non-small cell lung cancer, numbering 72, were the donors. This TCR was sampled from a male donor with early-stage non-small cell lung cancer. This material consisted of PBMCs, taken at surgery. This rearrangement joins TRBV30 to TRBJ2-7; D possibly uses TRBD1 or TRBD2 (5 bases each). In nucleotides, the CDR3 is TGTGCCACCCAGGGTCCGGGATCCTACGAGCAGTACTTC. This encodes CATQGPGSYEQYF.